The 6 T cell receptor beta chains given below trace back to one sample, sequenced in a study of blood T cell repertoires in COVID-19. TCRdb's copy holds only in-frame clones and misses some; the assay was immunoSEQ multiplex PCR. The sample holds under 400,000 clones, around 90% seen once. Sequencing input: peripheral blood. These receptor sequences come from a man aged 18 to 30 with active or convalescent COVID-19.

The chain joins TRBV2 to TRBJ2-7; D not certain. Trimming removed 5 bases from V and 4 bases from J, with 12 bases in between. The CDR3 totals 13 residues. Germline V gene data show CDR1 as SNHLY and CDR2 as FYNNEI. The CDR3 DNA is TGTGCCAGCAGTTTCGTCGGAGCTTACGAGCAGTACTTC. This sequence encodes CASSFVGAYEQYF.

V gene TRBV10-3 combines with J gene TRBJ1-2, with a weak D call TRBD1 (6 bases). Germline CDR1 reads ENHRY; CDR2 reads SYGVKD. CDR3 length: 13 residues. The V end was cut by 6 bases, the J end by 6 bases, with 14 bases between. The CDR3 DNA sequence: TGTGCCATCAGCGCAGGGGAACCTAATGGCTACACCTTC. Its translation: CAISAGEPNGYTF.

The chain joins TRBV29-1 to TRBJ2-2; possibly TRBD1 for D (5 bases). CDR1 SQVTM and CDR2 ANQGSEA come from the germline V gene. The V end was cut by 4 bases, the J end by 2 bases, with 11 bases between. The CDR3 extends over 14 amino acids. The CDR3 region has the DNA TGCAGCGTTGGTCGGCAGGGTAACACCGGGGAGCTGTTTTTT. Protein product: CSVGRQGNTGELFF.

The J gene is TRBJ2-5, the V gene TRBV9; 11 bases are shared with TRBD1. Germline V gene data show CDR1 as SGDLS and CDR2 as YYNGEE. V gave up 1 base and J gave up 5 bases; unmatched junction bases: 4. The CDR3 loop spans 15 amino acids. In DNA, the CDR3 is TGTGCCAGCAGCGTATGGACAGGGGGCGCGGAGACCCAGTACTTC. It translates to CASSVWTGGAETQYF. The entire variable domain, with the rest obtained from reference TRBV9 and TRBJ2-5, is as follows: DSGVTQTPKHLITATGQRVTLRCSPRSGDLSVYWYQQSLDQGLQFLIQYYNGEERAKGNILERFSAQQFPDLHSELNLSSLELGDSALYFCASSVWTGGAETQYFGPGTRLLVL.

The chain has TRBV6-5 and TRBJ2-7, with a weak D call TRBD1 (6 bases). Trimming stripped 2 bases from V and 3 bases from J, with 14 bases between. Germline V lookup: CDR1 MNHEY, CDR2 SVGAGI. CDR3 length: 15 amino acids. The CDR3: CASSYAGTFDYEQYF. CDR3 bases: TGTGCCAGCAGTTACGCCGGGACATTCGACTACGAGCAGTACTTC.

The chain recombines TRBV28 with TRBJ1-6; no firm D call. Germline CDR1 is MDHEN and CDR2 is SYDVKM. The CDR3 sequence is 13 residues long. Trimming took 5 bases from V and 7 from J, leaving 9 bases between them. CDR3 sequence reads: CASSRPGNSPLHF. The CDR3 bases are TGTGCCAGCAGTCGGCCAGGAAATTCACCCCTCCACTTT.